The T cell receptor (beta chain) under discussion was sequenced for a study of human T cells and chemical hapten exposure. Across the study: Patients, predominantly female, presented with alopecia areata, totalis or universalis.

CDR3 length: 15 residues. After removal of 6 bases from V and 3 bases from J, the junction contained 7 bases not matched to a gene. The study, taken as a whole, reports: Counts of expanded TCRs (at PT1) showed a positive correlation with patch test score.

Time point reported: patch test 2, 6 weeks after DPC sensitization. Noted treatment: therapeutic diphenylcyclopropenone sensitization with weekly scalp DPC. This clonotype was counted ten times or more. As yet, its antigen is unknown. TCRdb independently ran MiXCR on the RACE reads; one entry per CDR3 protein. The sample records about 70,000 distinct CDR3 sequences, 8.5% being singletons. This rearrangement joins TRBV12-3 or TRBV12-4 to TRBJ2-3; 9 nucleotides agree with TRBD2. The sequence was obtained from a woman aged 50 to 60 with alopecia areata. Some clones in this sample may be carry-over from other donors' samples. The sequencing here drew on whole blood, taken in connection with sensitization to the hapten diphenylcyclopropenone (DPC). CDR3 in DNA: TGTGCCAGCAGCGAGACTAGCGGAGGTACAGATACGCAGTATTTT. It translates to CASSETSGGTDTQYF.